Here is one TCR beta chain with its context. Its target is not known. Treatment reported: approximately 18 received Ad26.COV2.S at low or high dose, single or two shots; 5 received placebo; per-sample allocation not given. Samples were taken on day 63 after the first vaccine or placebo injection. An adult donor aged 18-55 years was enrolled in Boston. Germline values: CDR1 SGHNT, CDR2 YYREEE (reference sequence). The CDR3 runs 14 residues. V was pared by 2 bases and J by 1 base, with 9 bases between. This entry is derived from a study of Ad26.COV2.S vaccination and SARS-CoV-2 variants. Study details: Sample donor was a member of the COV1001 Ad26.COV2.S trial arm.

Whole-study findings and limits: Vaccinees displayed broader spike-specific TCR repertoires than placebo recipients.

Sequenced by immunoSEQ multiplex PCR; TCRdb stores in-frame clones only, minus some. The sample contains approximately 460,000 clones, 80% to 90% of which appear only once. The sample here was peripheral blood, taken in a trial of Ad26.COV2.S vaccine versus placebo. The V and J genes are TRBV5-4 and TRBJ1-1; the D gene is possibly TRBD1 (5 bases). This clonotype was obtained from a person between 18 and 59 years old who received the Ad26.COV2.S COVID-19 vaccine or a placebo. In DNA form, the CDR3 reads TGTGCCAGCAGCTTCCGGAGGGGGAACACTGAAGCTTTCTTT. Residues: CASSFRRGNTEAFF.